This TCR beta chain was captured by sequencing in a study of blood T cell repertoires in COVID-19. The wider study: Specimens from acute and convalescent COVID-19 originated in the United States, Italy and Spain.

Germline V gives CDR1 SGHDT, CDR2 YYEEEE. V lost 4 bases, J lost 0 bases, and 15 bases lay in between. The CDR3 loop spans 16 amino acids. Per the study methods: Reference gene primer amplification yielded estimated nucleated cell counts. Sequencing was performed with immunoSEQ multiplex PCR; in TCRdb, only in-frame clones are kept and a portion is missing. V, J and clone size derive from that table, while D and trimming were established from the DNA sequence. The table records about 150,000 clones, approximately 88% of them present only once. The sample was peripheral blood. V and J are TRBV5-6 and TRBJ2-3, with a possible D match to TRBD1 (6 bases). This receptor was taken from a human donor in a cohort sampled during active COVID-19. CDR3 amino acids: CASSQYTGPSTDTQYF. As DNA, the CDR3 is TGTGCCAGCAGCCAATACACAGGGCCTAGCACAGATACGCAGTATTTT.